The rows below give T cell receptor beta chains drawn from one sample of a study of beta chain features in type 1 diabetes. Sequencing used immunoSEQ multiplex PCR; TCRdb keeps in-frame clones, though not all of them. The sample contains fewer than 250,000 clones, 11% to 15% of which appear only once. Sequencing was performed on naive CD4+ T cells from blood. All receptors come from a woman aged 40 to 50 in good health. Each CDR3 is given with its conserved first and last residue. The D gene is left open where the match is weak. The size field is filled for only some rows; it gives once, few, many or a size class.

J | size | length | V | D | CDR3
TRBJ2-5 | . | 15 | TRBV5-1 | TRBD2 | CASSRTSGGQETQYF
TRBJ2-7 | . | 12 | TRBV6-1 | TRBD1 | CASKTGASEQYF
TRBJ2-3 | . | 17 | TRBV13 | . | CASSLGLSPPVEDTQYF
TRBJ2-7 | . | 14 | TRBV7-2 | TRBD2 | CASSGGAFLNEQYF
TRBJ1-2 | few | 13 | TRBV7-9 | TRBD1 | CASSFLTGYGYTF
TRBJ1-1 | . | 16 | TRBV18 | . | CASSPLDRVVNTEAFF
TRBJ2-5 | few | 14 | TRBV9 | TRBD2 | CASSPRRGGETQYF
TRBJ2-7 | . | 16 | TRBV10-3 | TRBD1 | CAITVSVTGGSYEQYF
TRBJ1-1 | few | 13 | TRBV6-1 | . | CASSVTGGTEAFF
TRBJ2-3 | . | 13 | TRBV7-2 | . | CASSFTRTDTQYF
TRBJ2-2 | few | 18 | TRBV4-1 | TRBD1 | CASSRRSRTGANTGELFF
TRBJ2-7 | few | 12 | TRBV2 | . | CASSEDRYEQYF
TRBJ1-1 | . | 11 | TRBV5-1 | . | CASRANTEAFF
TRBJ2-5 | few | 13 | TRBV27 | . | CASSQALQETQYF
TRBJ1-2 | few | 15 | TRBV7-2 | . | CASSSEAGRLDGYTF
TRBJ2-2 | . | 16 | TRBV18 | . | CASLTSVAANTGELFF
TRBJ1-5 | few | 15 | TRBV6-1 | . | CASSQEARGGQPQHF
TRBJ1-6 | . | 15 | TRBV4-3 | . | CASSQEVGSHSPLHF
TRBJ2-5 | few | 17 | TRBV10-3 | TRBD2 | CAISGTRTAGVQETQYF
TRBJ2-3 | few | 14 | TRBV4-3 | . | CASSQSGSSDTQYF
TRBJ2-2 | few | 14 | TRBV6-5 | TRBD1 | CASSGQGITGELFF
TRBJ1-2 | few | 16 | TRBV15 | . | CATSRDTGAPLYGYTF
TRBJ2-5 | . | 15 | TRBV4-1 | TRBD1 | CASSQDLDRGKTQYF
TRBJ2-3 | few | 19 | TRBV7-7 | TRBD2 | CASSLSGTSGGPGTDTQYF
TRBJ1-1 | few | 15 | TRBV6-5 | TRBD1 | CASSPRQGWDTEAFF
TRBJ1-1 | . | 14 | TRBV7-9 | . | CASSLLNPNTEAFF
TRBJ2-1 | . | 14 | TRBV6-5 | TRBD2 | CASSFGTSGNEQFF